The rows below give T cell receptor beta chains drawn from one sample of a study of regulatory T cells in long-lasting Graves disease. TCRdb ran MiXCR on the multiplex PCR reads and lists one entry per CDR3 protein. The data contain about 460,000 distinct CDR3 sequences, less than 25% of them singletons. The sample in question was peripheral blood mononuclear cells (PBMCs), obtained when the disease was refractory, from a patient treated with antithyroid drugs. The receptors were sampled from a female donor with Graves disease. CDR3s include the opening cysteine and the closing phenylalanine or tryptophan. The D gene is left open where the match is weak. Size values are once, few and many counts, or a class for expanded clones, and some rows have none.

size,J,D,V,DNA,CDR3
many,TRBJ1-1,-,TRBV6-1,TGTGCCAGCGGTGACACCGAAGCTTTCTTT,CASGDTEAFF
few,TRBJ2-7,-,TRBV3-1,TGTGCCAGCAGCCAAGATCAAGGGGGTCTCCTACGGGAGCAGTACTTC,CASSQDQGGLLREQYF
-,TRBJ1-5,-,TRBV5-1,TGCGCCAGCAGTCATCTCCCCCGCAGGGTAGAGGATCAGCCCCAGCATTTT,CASSHLPRRVEDQPQHF
-,TRBJ1-1,-,TRBV7-9,TGTGCCAGCAGCCCCTTGAGAGACTCCGAAGCTTTCTTT,CASSPLRDSEAFF
many,TRBJ1-1,-,TRBV29-1,TGCAGCGTTGATTGGGGAGAGGCCGGGAGTGAAGCTTTCTTT,CSVDWGEAGSEAFF
-,TRBJ1-1,-,TRBV5-1,TGCGCCAGCAGCTTAAACAGGGAAGTGGCCACTGAAGCTTTCTTT,CASSLNREVATEAFF
few,TRBJ2-2,-,TRBV6-5,TGTGCCAGCAGTTTGCAGCGGGCCGGGGAGCTGTTTTTT,CASSLQRAGELFF
few,TRBJ2-5,-,TRBV3-1,TGTGCCAGCAGCCGCCTTGTGGGGGAGACCCAGTACTTC,CASSRLVGETQYF
-,TRBJ2-7,TRBD2,TRBV20-1,TGCAGTGCTAGAAGGAGCGGGGGGGCCAGTTCGCACGAGCAGTACTTC,CSARRSGGASSHEQYF
-,TRBJ2-6,TRBD2,TRBV25-1,TGTGCCAGCAGTGAGTGGGGGGGGTCTGGGGCCAACGTCCTGACTTTC,CASSEWGGSGANVLTF
few,TRBJ2-5,-,TRBV24-1,TGTGCCACCAGTGCGGGGCACGCGGAGACCCAGTACTTC,CATSAGHAETQYF
-,TRBJ1-2,-,TRBV7-2,TGTGCCAGCAGCTTAGATTCACAGGGCCGTAACTATGGCTACACCTTC,CASSLDSQGRNYGYTF
-,TRBJ2-7,TRBD1,TRBV5-1,TGCGCCAGCAGCTACTCTTTCCCCGGGACAGGGAATAGTGAGCAGTACTTC,CASSYSFPGTGNSEQYF
many,TRBJ2-7,-,TRBV28,TGTGCCAGCAGTTTCCGTTCGGGGATCACCTACGAGCAGTACTTC,CASSFRSGITYEQYF
few,TRBJ2-6,-,TRBV2,TGTGCCAGCAGTGAACGGGGGACTGGGGCCAACGTCCTGACTTTC,CASSERGTGANVLTF
many,TRBJ1-4,-,TRBV27,TGTGCCAGCAGTTTACAATGGGGCTTGGCTAATGAAAAACTGTTTTTT,CASSLQWGLANEKLFF
few,TRBJ1-2,-,TRBV20-1,TGCAGTGCTATTTTTCCAGGGTTAGACTATGGCTACACCTTC,CSAIFPGLDYGYTF
few,TRBJ2-7,TRBD2,TRBV19,TGTGCCAGTAGTTGGACTAGCGGGAGGAGCGAGCAGTACTTC,CASSWTSGRSEQYF
-,TRBJ1-6,TRBD1,TRBV30,TGTGCCTGGAGACGACAGGGGATAAGCCTTAATTCACCCCTCCACTTT,CAWRRQGISLNSPLHF
-,TRBJ2-7,-,TRBV4-1,TGCGCCAGCAGCCGATCCCGGGAGACCGAGCAGTACTTC,CASSRSRETEQYF
-,TRBJ1-4,-,TRBV15,TGTGCCACCAGCAGAGACCTGGACAGAACCCCCGAAAAACTGTTTTTT,CATSRDLDRTPEKLFF
many,TRBJ1-1,-,TRBV29-1,TGCAGCGCAACGGCCCAAATGGACACTGAAGCTTTCTTT,CSATAQMDTEAFF
many,TRBJ2-7,-,TRBV27,TGTGCCAGCAGTTTTCGCTCTACCTACGAGCAGTACTTC,CASSFRSTYEQYF
many,TRBJ1-2,-,TRBV12-3/TRBV12-4,TGTGCCAGCAGTTTGGGCCCCAGGGAAGGGCGGTATGGCTACACCTTC,CASSLGPREGRYGYTF
many,TRBJ2-7,-,TRBV20-1,TGCAGTGCTAGAGACGGGCAGGACCCTACGAAACAGTACTTC,CSARDGQDPTKQYF
many,TRBJ2-5,-,TRBV28,TGTGCCAGCAGTTTATGGGCTAGGCGAGGCCAAGAGACCCAGTACTTC,CASSLWARRGQETQYF
-,TRBJ2-4,-,TRBV19,TGTGCCAGTAGTCTCGACCGGGACCCCATACTAGCCAAAAACATTCAGTACTTC,CASSLDRDPILAKNIQYF
-,TRBJ2-7,-,TRBV6-1,TGTGCCAGCCAAACTCGTTCGAAGGAGGACGAGCAGTACTTC,CASQTRSKEDEQYF
-,TRBJ1-1,-,TRBV28,TGTGCCAGCACCCCACGGCAGGAACTCTCTGAAGCTTTCTTT,CASTPRQELSEAFF
many,TRBJ1-4,-,TRBV5-5,TGTGCCAGCAGCCTGGCCAGGGCCGCCATGAATGAAAAACTGTTTTTT,CASSLARAAMNEKLFF
many,TRBJ2-5,-,TRBV28,TGTGCCAGCCTCCGGCAGCGACAAGAGACCCAGTACTTC,CASLRQRQETQYF
once,TRBJ1-5,-,TRBV7-2,TGTGCCAGCAGCCTTAGAGGGTCTCCGAACCAATATAGCAATCAGCCCCAGCATTTT,CASSLRGSPNQYSNQPQHF
-,TRBJ2-2,-,TRBV6-1,TGTGCCAGCAGAACCGGGACGTCTAACACCGGGGAGCTGTTTTTT,CASRTGTSNTGELFF
-,TRBJ2-5,TRBD2,TRBV7-9,TGTGCCAGCAGCCCAGGGCGGGGGGGGCCCCATGGAGAGACCCAGTACTTC,CASSPGRGGPHGETQYF
-,TRBJ2-5,TRBD2,TRBV4-1,TGCGCCAGCAGCCAATCCAAACTAGCGGGGAGAGGGGAGACCCAGTACTTC,CASSQSKLAGRGETQYF